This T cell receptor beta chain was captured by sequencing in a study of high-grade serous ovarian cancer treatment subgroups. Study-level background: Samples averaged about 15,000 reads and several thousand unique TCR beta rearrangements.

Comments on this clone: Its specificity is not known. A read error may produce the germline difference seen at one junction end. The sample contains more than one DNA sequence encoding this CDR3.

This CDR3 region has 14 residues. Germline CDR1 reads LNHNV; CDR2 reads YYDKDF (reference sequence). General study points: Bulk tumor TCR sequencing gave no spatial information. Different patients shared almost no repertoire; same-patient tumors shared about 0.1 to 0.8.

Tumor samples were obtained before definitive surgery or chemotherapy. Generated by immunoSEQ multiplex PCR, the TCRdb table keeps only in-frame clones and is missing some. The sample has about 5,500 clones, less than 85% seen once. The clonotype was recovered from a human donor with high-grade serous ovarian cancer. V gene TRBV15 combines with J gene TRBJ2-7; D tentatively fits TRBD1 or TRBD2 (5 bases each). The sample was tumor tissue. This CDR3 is CATSKGLGTYEQYF. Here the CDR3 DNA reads TGCGCCACCAGCAAGGGGCTCGGGACCTACGAGCAGTACTTC.